This T cell receptor beta chain comes out of a study of graft-versus-host responses after intestinal transplantation. Turning to the study itself: The recipients all started with anti-thymocyte globulin induction and then took tacrolimus and steroids for 2 to 4 years.

Sequencing used immunoSEQ multiplex PCR; TCRdb keeps in-frame clones, though not all of them. The sample contains more than 55,000 clones, 85% to 90% of which appear only once. Germline CDR1 and CDR2: SGHDN and FVKESK. V lost 1 base to trimming and J lost 7 bases, with 11 bases between them. The CDR3 runs 15 residues. The rearrangement joins TRBV14 to TRBJ1-6; D gene unclear. The sequences come from PBMCs, collected 26 days after transplant. The sequence derives from a human patient who received an intestinal transplant, so some T cells may come from the graft donor. The CDR3, as DNA: TGTGCCAGCAGCCAAGGAGGTTCTATCAATTCACCCCTCCACTTT. Translation: CASSQGGSINSPLHF.